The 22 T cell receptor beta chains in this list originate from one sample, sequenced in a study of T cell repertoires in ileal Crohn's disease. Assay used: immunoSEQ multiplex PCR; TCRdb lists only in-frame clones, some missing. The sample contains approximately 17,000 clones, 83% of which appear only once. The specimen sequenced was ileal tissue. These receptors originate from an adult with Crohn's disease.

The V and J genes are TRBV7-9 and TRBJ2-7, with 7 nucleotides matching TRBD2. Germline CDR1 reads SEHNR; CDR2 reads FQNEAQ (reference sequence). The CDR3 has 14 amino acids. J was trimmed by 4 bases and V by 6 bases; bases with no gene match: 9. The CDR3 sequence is CASSYSGGGYEQYF. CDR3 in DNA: TGTGCCAGCAGTTACTCGGGCGGGGGTTACGAGCAGTACTTC. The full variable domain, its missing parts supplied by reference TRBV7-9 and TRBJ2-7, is DTGVSQNPRHKITKRGQNVTFRCDPISEHNRLYWYRQTLGQGPEFLTYFQNEAQLEKSRLLSDRFSAERPKGSFSTLEIQRTEQGDSAMYLCASSYSGGGYEQYFGPGTRLTVT.

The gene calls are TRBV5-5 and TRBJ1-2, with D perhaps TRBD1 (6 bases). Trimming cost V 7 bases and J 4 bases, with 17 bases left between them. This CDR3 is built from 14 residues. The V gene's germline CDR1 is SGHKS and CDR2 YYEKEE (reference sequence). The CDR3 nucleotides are TGTGCCAGCGAGCGAAATACAGGGAGCTATGGCTACACCTTC. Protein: CASERNTGSYGYTF.

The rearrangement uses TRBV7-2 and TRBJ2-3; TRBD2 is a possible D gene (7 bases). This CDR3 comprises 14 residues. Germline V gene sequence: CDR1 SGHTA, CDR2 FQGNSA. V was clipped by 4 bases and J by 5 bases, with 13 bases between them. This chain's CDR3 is CASSSRGAGDTQYF. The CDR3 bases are TGTGCCAGCAGCTCCCGGGGGGCTGGAGATACGCAGTATTTT. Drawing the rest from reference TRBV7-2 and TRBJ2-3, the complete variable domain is GAGVSQSPSNKVTEKGKDVELRCDPISGHTALYWYRQSLGQGLEFLIYFQGNSAPDKSGLPSDRFSAERTGGSVSTLTIQRTQQEDSAVYLCASSSRGAGDTQYFGPGTRLTVL.

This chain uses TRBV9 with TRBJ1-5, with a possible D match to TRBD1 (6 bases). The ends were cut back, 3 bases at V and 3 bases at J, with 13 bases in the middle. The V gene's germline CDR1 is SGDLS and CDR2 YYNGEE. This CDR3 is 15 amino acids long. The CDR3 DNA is TGTGCCAGCAGCGCAGCAGACAGGATCAATCAGCCCCAGCATTTT. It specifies CASSAADRINQPQHF.

Written as DNA, the CDR3 is TGTGCCAGCAAGGGTAGCGGGGGGGCACAAGACGAGCAGTACTTC. This sequence encodes CASKGSGGAQDEQYF. The chain is built from TRBV6-1 and TRBJ2-7; 11 nucleotides match TRBD2. J was trimmed by 5 bases and V by 7 bases; bases with no gene match: 10. Germline CDR1 MNHNS, CDR2 SASEGT. The CDR3 is made up of 15 amino acids.

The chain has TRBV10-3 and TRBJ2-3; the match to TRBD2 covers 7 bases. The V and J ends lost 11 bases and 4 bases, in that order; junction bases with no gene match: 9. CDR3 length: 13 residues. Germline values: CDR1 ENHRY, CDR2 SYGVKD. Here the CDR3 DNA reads TGTGCCGCATCCCTTGCGGGGGCAGATACGCAGTATTTT. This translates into CAASLAGADTQYF.

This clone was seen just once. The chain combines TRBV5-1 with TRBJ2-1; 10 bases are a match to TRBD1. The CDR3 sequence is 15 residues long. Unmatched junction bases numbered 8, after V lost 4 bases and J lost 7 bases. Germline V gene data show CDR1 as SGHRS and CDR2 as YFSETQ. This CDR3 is CASSGSTGGMNEQFF. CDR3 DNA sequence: TGCGCCAGCAGCGGATCGACAGGGGGCATGAATGAGCAGTTCTTC.

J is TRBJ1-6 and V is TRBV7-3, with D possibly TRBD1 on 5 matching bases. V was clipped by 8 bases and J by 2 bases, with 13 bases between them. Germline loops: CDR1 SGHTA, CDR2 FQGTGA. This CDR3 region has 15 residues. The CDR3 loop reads CASSTAGPYNSPLHF. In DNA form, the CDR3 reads TGTGCCAGCTCCACCGCGGGACCCTATAATTCACCCCTCCACTTT.

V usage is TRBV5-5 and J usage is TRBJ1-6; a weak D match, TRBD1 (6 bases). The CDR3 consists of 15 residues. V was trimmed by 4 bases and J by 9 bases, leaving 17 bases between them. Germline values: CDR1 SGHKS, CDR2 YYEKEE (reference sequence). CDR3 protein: CASSGGGGPGSPLHF. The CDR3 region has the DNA TGTGCCAGCAGCGGTGGGGGGGGCCCGGGTTCACCCCTCCACTTT. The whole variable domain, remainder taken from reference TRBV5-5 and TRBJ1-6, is DAGVTQSPTHLIKTRGQQVTLRCSPISGHKSVSWYQQVLGQGPQFIFQYYEKEERGRGNFPDRFSARQFPNYSSELNVNALLLGDSALYLCASSGGGGPGSPLHFGNGTRLTVT.

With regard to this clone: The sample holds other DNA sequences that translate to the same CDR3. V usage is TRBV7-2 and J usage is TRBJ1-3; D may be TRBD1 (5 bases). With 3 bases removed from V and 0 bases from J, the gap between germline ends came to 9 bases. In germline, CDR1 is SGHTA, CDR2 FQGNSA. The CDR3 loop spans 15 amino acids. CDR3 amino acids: CASSFTGNSGNTIYF. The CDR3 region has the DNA TGTGCCAGCAGCTTCACAGGAAACTCTGGAAACACCATATATTTT. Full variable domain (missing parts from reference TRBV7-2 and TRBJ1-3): GAGVSQSPSNKVTEKGKDVELRCDPISGHTALYWYRQSLGQGLEFLIYFQGNSAPDKSGLPSDRFSAERTGGSVSTLTIQRTQQEDSAVYLCASSFTGNSGNTIYFGEGSWLTVV.

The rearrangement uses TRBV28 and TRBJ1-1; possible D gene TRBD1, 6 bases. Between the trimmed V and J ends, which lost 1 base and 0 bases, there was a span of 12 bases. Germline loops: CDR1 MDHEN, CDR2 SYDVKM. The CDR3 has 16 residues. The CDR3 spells CASSLYRANMNTEAFF. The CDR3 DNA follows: TGTGCCAGCAGTTTATACAGGGCCAACATGAACACTGAAGCTTTCTTT.

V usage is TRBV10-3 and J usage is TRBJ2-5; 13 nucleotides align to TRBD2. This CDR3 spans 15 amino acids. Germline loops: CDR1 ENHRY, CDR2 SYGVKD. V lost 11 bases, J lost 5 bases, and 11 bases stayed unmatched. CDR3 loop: CASGLAGAEGETQYF. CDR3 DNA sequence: TGTGCCTCAGGACTAGCGGGGGCCGAGGGGGAGACCCAGTACTTC.

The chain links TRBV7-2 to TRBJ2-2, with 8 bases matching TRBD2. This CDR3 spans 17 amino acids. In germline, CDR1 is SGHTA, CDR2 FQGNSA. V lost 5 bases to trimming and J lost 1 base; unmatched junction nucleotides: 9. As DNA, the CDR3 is TGTGCCAGCAGCCCCCCGGGGGGGGGTAGGAACACCGGGGAGCTGTTTTTT. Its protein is CASSPPGGGRNTGELFF.

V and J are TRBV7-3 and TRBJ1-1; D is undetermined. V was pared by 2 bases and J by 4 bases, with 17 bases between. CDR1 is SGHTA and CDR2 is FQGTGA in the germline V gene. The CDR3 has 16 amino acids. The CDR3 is CASSLSSPGLGTEAFF. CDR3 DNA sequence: TGTGCCAGCAGCTTATCCTCTCCGGGGTTGGGCACTGAAGCTTTCTTT.

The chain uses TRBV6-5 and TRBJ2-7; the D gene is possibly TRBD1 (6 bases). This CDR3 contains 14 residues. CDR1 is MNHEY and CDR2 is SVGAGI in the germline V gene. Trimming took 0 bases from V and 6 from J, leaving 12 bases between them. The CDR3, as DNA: TGTGCCAGCAGTTACTCTCCAGGGGAGCGCGAGCAGTACTTC. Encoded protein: CASSYSPGEREQYF.

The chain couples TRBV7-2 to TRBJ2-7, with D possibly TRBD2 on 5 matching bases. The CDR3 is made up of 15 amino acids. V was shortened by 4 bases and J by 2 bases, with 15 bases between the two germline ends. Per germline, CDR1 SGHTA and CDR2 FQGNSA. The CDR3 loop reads CASSWTKAGAYEQYF. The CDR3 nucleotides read TGTGCCAGCAGCTGGACGAAGGCCGGGGCCTACGAGCAGTACTTC.

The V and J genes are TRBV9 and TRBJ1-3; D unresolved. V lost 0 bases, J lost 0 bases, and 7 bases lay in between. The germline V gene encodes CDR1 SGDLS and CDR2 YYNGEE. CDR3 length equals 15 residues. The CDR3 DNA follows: TGTGCCAGCAGCGTAGAGGCAGGCTCTGGAAACACCATATATTTT. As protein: CASSVEAGSGNTIYF.

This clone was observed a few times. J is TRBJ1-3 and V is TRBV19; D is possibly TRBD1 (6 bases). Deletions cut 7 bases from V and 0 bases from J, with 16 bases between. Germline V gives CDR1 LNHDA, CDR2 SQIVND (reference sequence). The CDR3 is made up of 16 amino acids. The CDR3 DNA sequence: TGTGCCAGTACCCCGGGGACATCAGTCTCTGGAAACACCATATATTTT. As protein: CASTPGTSVSGNTIYF.

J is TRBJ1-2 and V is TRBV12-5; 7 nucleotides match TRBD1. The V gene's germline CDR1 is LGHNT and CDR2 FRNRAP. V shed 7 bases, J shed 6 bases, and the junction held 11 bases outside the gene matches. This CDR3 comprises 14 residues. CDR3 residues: CASALTGTAHGYTF. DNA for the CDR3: TGTGCTAGTGCATTAACCGGGACAGCTCATGGCTACACCTTC.

The CDR3, as DNA: TGCGCCAGCAGCAGTACTAGCGTTGGAGATACGCAGTATTTT. This gives the protein CASSSTSVGDTQYF. This chain connects TRBV5-1 to TRBJ2-3; 7 bases match TRBD2. Germline V gene sequence: CDR1 SGHRS, CDR2 YFSETQ. The CDR3 is 14 residues long. Trimming cost V 4 bases and J 5 bases; bases outside gene matches: 7.

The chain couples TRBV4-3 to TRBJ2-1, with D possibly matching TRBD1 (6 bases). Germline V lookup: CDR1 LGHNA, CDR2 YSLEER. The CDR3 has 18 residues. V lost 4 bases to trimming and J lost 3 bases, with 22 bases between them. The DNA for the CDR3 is TGCGCCAGCAGCCTTCAAGCCGGGACAAGGGACCTCTACAATGAGCAGTTCTTC. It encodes CASSLQAGTRDLYNEQFF.

CDR3 loop: CASSRGGGLAGFYEQFF. CDR3 nucleotides: TGTGCCAGCAGCAGGGGGGGTGGGCTAGCGGGGTTCTATGAGCAGTTCTTC. V is TRBV9 and J is TRBJ2-1; 9 bases fit TRBD2. J was trimmed by 8 bases and V by 4 bases; bases with no gene match: 16. CDR1 is SGDLS and CDR2 is YYNGEE in the germline V gene. This CDR3 comprises 17 residues.